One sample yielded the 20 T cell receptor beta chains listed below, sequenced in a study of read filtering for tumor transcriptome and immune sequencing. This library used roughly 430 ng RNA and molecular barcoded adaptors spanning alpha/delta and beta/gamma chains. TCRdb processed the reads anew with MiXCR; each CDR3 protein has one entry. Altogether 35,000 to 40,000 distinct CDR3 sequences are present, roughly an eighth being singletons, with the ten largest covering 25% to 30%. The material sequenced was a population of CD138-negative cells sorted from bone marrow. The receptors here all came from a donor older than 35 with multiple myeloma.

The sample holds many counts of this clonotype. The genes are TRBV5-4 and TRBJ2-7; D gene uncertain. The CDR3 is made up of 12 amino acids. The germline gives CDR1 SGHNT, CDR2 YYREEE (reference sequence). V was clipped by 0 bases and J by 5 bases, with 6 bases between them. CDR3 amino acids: CASSLERHEQYF. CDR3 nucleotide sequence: TGTGCCAGCAGCTTGGAACGCCACGAGCAGTACTTC. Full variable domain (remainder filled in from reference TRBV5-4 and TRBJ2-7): ETGVTQSPTHLIKTRGQQVTLRCSSQSGHNTVSWYQQALGQGPQFIFQYYREEENGRGNFPPRFSGLQFPNYSSELNVNALELDDSALYLCASSLERHEQYFGPGTRLTVT.

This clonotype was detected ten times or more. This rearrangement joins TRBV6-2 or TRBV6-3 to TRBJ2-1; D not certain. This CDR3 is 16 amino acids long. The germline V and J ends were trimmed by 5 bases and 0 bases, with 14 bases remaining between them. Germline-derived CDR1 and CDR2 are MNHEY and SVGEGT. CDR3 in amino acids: CASSHDGVRSYNEQFF. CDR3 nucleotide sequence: TGTGCCAGCAGTCATGATGGGGTCCGCTCCTACAATGAGCAGTTCTTC.

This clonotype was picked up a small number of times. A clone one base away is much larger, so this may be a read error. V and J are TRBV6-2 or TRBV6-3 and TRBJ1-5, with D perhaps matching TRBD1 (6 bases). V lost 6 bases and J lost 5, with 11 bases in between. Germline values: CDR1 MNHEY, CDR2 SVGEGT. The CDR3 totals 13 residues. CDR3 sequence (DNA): TGTGCCAGCAGCCGGGACAAGGATCAGCCCCAGCATTTT. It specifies CASSRDKDQPQHF.

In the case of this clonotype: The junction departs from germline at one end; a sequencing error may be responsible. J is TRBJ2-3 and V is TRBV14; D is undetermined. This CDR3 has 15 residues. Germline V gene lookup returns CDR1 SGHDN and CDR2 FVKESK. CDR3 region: CASSLDWAWADTRYF. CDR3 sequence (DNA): TGTGCCAGCAGCCTAGATTGGGCGTGGGCAGATACGCGGTATTTT.

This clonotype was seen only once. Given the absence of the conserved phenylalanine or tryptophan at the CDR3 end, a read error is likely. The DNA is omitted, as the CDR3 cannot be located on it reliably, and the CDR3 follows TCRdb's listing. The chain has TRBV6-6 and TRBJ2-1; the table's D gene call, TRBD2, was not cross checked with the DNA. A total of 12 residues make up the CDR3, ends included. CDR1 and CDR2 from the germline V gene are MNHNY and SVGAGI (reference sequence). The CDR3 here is CASSYGTSGISH.

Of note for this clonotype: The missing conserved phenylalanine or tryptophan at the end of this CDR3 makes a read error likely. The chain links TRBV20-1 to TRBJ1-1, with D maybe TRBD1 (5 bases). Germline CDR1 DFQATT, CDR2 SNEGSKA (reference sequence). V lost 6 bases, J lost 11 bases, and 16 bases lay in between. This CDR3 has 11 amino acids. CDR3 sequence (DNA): TGCAGTGCCGCTGCGGCAGGGAAGGCTTTCCTT. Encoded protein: CSAAAAGKAFL.

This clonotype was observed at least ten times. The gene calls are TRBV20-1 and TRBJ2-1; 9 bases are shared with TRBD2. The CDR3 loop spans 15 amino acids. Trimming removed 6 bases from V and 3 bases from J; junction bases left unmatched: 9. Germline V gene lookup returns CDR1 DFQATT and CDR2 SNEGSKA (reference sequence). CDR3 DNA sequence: TGCAGTGCGATGGACTTAGCGGGAGACTACAATGAGCAGTTCTTC. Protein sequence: CSAMDLAGDYNEQFF.

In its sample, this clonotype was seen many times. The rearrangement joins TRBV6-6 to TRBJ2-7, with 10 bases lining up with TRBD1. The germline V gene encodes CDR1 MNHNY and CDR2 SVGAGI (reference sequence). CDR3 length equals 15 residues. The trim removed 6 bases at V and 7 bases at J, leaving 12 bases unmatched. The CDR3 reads CASSIPGQGTGEQYF. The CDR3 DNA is TGTGCCAGCAGCATACCGGGACAGGGGACGGGGGAGCAGTACTTC.

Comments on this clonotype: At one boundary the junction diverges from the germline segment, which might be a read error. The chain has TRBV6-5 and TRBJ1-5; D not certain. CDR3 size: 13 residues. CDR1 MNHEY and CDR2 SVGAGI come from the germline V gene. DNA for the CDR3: TGTGCCGGCCGACGGACGGGGAATCAGCCCCAGCACTTT. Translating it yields CAGRRTGNQPQHF.

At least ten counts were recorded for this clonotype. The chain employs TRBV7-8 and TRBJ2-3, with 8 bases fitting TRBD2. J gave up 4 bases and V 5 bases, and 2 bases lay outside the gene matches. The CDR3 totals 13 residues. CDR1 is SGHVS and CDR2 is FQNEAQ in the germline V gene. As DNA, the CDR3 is TGTGCCAGCAGCCGCGGGAGGCCAGATACGCAGTATTTT. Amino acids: CASSRGRPDTQYF. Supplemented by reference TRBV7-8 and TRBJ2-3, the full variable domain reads GAGVSQSPRYKVAKRGQDVALRCDPISGHVSLFWYQQALGQGPEFLTYFQNEAQLDKSGLPSDRFFAERPEGSVSTLKIQRTQQEDSAVYLCASSRGRPDTQYFGPGTRLTVL.

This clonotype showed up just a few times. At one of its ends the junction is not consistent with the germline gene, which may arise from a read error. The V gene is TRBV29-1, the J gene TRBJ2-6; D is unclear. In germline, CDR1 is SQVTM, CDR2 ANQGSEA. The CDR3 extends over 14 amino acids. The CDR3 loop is CSDLDDSWANVLTF. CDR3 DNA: TGCAGTGATCTGGATGACTCTTGGGCCAACGTCCTGACTTTC.

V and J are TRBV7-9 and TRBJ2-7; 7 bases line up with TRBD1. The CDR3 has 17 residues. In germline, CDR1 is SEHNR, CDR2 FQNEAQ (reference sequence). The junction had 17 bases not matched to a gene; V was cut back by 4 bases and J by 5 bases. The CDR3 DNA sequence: TGTGCCAGCAGCTCCCCCCCGGCATGGCAGGGGGACGACGAGCAGTACTTC. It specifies CASSSPPAWQGDDEQYF.

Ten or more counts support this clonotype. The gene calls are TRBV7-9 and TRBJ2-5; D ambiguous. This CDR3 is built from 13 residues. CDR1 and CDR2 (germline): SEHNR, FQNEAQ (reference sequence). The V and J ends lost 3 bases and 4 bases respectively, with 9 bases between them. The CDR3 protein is CASSLGISETQYF. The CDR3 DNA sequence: TGTGCCAGCAGCTTGGGAATATCAGAGACCCAGTACTTC.

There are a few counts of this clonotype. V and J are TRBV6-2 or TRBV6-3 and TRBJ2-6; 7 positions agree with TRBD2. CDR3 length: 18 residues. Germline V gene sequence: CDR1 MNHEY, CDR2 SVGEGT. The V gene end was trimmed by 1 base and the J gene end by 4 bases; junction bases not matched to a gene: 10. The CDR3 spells CASSYWFLAAPGANVLTF. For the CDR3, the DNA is TGTGCCAGCAGTTACTGGTTCCTAGCGGCCCCGGGGGCCAACGTCCTGACTTTC.

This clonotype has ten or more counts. CDR3: CACKEWRTTNEQFF. As DNA, the CDR3 is TGTGCCTGCAAGGAGTGGAGGACAACCAATGAGCAGTTCTTC. The rearrangement uses TRBV25-1 and TRBJ2-1; D possibly matches TRBD1 or TRBD2 (5 bases each). The V end was cut by 11 bases, the J end by 6 bases, with 20 bases between. CDR1 and CDR2 from the germline V gene are MGHDK and SYGVNS. CDR3 size: 14 residues.

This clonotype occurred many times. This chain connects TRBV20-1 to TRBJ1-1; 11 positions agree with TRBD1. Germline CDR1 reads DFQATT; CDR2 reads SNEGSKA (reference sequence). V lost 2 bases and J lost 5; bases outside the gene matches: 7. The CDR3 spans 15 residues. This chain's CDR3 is CSARPSGTGGTEAFF. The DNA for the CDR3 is TGCAGTGCTAGACCTTCAGGGACAGGGGGAACTGAAGCTTTCTTT.

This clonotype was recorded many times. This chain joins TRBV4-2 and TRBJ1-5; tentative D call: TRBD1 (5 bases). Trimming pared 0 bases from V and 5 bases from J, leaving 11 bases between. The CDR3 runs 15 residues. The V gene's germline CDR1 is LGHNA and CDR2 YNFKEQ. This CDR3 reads CASSQDWGSYQPQHF. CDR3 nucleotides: TGTGCCAGCAGCCAAGATTGGGGGTCGTATCAGCCCCAGCATTTT.

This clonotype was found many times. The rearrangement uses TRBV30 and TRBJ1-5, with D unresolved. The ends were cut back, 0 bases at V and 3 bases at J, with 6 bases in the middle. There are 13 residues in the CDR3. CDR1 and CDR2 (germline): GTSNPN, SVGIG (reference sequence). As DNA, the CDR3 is TGTGCCTGGAGTGTCGGTTTCAATCAGCCCCAGCATTTT. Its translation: CAWSVGFNQPQHF.

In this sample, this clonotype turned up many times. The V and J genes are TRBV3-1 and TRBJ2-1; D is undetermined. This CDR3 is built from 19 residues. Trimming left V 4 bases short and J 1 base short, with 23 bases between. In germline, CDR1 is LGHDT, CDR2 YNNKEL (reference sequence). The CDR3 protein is CASSPRMPGRAFSYNEQFF. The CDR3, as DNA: TGTGCCAGCAGCCCTCGAATGCCAGGACGCGCCTTTTCCTACAATGAGCAGTTCTTC.

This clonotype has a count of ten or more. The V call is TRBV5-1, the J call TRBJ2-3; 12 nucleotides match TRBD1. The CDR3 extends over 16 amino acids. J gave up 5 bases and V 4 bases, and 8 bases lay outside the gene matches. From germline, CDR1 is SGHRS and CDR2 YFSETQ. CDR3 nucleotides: TGCGCCAGCAGCACGGAGGGACAGGGGGCTGTAGATACGCAGTATTTT. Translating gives CASSTEGQGAVDTQYF.